The 15 T cell receptor beta chains presented below share a single source sample, sequenced in a study of T cell repertoires in cytomegalovirus infection. Their antigens remain unidentified. TCRdb re-called the reads through MiXCR, storing one row per CDR3 protein. In the table there are under 70,000 distinct CDR3 sequences, roughly 32% of which are singletons. Input material: PBMCs, sequenced either directly or after in vitro stimulation (not recorded which). The receptor set was obtained from a human donor in good health (CMV status not recorded). Some clones in this sample may be carry-over from other donors' samples.

This clonotype was detected only a few times. This chain links TRBV28 with TRBJ1-1; TRBD1 might be the D (6 bases). There are 11 residues in the CDR3. CDR1 and CDR2 from the germline V gene are MDHEN and SYDVKM. The V gene lost 6 bases and the J gene lost 11 bases, with 13 bases spanning the gap. In DNA form, the CDR3 reads TGTGCCAGCAGAACTACAGGGTGGGCTTTCTTT. It encodes CASRTTGWAFF.

CDR3 coding DNA: TGTGCGAGCTCAGGGACTAGCGGGGAGGGTGAGCAGTTCTTC. It yields the protein CASSGTSGEGEQFF. This chain joins TRBV2 and TRBJ2-1; 13 nucleotides agree with TRBD2. Germline CDR1 and CDR2: SNHLY and FYNNEI. CDR3 length equals 14 residues.

This clonotype was observed once. A clone one base away is much larger, so this may be a read error. The CDR3 sequence: CASGLPGNTIYF. CDR3 nucleotides: TGTGCCAGCGGCTTACCCGGAAACACCATATATTTT. The chain combines TRBV7-2 with TRBJ1-3, with no clear D. This CDR3 contains 12 residues. The germline gives CDR1 SGHTA, CDR2 FQGNSA. Full variable domain (outside the CDR3, taken from reference TRBV7-2 and TRBJ1-3): GAGVSQSPSNKVTEKGKDVELRCDPISGHTALYWYRQSLGQGLEFLIYFQGNSAPDKSGLPSDRFSAERTGGSVSTLTIQRTQQEDSAVYLCASGLPGNTIYFGEGSWLTVV.

This clonotype has just a few counts. CDR3 amino acids: CATSDSRLSSDTQYF. In nucleotides, the CDR3 is TGTGCCACCAGTGATTCTAGACTAAGCTCAGATACGCAGTATTTT. The chain is built from TRBV24-1 and TRBJ2-3, with D possibly matching TRBD2 (5 bases). This CDR3 has 15 residues. Germline V lookup: CDR1 KGHDR, CDR2 SFDVKD. V was cut by 2 bases and J by 4 bases, with 12 bases left in between.

The sample holds a few counts of this clonotype. The chain has TRBV7-6 and TRBJ2-1, with D unclear. The CDR3 has 13 residues. The V and J ends lost 11 bases and 9 bases respectively, with 20 bases between them. Germline CDR1 is SGHVS and CDR2 is FNYEAQ. The chain's CDR3 is CAGRKSAVSEQFF. The CDR3 DNA is TGTGCCGGCCGCAAGTCAGCAGTCAGTGAGCAGTTCTTC.

There are many counts of this clonotype. The chain uses TRBV7-6 and TRBJ2-7, with D unresolved. Germline V gene sequence: CDR1 SGHVS, CDR2 FNYEAQ. The V gene lost 1 base and the J gene lost 3 bases, with 13 bases spanning the gap. The length of the CDR3 is 15 residues. CDR3 loop: CASSLVQPPVYEQYF. The CDR3 DNA sequence: TGTGCCAGCAGCTTAGTCCAACCGCCCGTCTACGAGCAGTACTTC. The whole variable domain, remainder taken from reference TRBV7-6 and TRBJ2-7, is GAGVSQSPRYKVTKRGQDVALRCDPISGHVSLYWYRQALGQGPEFLTYFNYEAQQDKSGLPNDRFSAERPEGSISTLTIQRTEQRDSAMYRCASSLVQPPVYEQYFGPGTRLTVT.

The V gene is TRBV14, the J gene TRBJ1-1, with D uncertain. Germline V gene lookup returns CDR1 SGHDN and CDR2 FVKESK. The V gene lost 2 bases and the J gene lost 6 bases, with 4 bases spanning the gap. This CDR3 spans 11 amino acids. The CDR3 spells CASSQSAEAFF. CDR3 in DNA: TGTGCCAGCAGCCAAAGCGCTGAAGCTTTCTTT.

The V call is TRBV19, the J call TRBJ1-2; D gene uncertain. Trimming left V 5 bases short and J 4 bases short, with 23 bases between. The CDR3 is made up of 17 amino acids. Per the germline V gene, CDR1 is LNHDA and CDR2 is SQIVND (reference sequence). The CDR3 loop reads CASSPSGRAVEIYGYTF. CDR3 in DNA: TGTGCCAGTAGTCCGTCCGGACGGGCCGTTGAAATCTATGGCTACACCTTC. The full variable domain, in which reference TRBV19 and TRBJ1-2 provide the parts outside the CDR3, is DGGITQSPKYLFRKEGQNVTLSCEQNLNHDAMYWYRQDPGQGLRLIYYSQIVNDFQKGDIAEGYSVSREKKESFPLTVTSAQKNPTAFYLCASSPSGRAVEIYGYTFGSGTRLTVV.

This chain uses TRBV19 with TRBJ1-5; tentatively, D is TRBD1 (5 bases). CDR3 length: 13 residues. The germline gives CDR1 LNHDA, CDR2 SQIVND (reference sequence). The V end was cut by 3 bases, the J end by 7 bases, with 10 bases between. This CDR3 reads CASSIGGVQPQHF. The CDR3 region has the DNA TGTGCCAGTAGTATCGGGGGGGTCCAGCCCCAGCATTTT.

This chain connects TRBV19 to TRBJ1-1, with D possibly being TRBD1 (5 bases). The germline V gene encodes CDR1 LNHDA and CDR2 SQIVND (reference sequence). The CDR3 loop spans 13 amino acids. The V end lost 6 bases, the J end lost 1 base, and 9 bases lay between the germline ends. The CDR3 reads CASSRQKNTEAFF. DNA for the CDR3: TGTGCCAGTAGCCGACAGAAGAACACTGAAGCTTTCTTT.

This clonotype was detected ten times or more. The chain is built from TRBV7-2 and TRBJ1-4, with D possibly matching TRBD1 (5 bases). The ends were cut back, 4 bases at V and 3 bases at J, with 12 bases in the middle. Germline V gene lookup returns CDR1 SGHTA and CDR2 FQGNSA. CDR3 length equals 15 residues. CDR3 in DNA: TGTGCCAGCAGCTCCGAGACAGCACCTAATGAAAAACTGTTTTTT. It is translated as CASSSETAPNEKLFF.

The rearrangement links TRBV12-3 or TRBV12-4 to TRBJ1-5; no clear D gene. There are 12 residues in the CDR3. Trimming stripped 6 bases from V and 6 bases from J, with 9 bases between. CDR3 sequence (DNA): TGTGCCAGCAGCTTACAGTTTCAGCCCCAGCATTTT. It codes for CASSLQFQPQHF.

This clonotype has only a few counts. J is TRBJ2-1 and V is TRBV4-3, with D perhaps matching TRBD2 (5 bases). Germline CDR1 LGHNA, CDR2 YSLEER. V gave up 0 bases and J gave up 5 bases, with 8 bases separating them. The CDR3 runs to 14 residues. CDR3 sequence (DNA): TGCGCCAGCAGCCAAGAAGGAGGTGACAATGAGCAGTTCTTC. Amino acids: CASSQEGGDNEQFF.

This chain links TRBV27 with TRBJ1-5, with 8 bases fitting TRBD1. Germline loops: CDR1 MNHEY, CDR2 SMNVEV (reference sequence). The V and J ends lost 6 bases and 7 bases, in that order; junction bases with no gene match: 8. The CDR3 totals 14 residues. CDR3 sequence reads: CASRLTGTGQPQHF. The CDR3 DNA reads TGTGCCAGCAGACTTACAGGGACAGGACAGCCCCAGCATTTT.

Regarding this clonotype: The germline gene is not matched at one end of the junction; a read error may be the cause. The chain links TRBV4-1 to TRBJ1-1, with D tentatively TRBD1 (5 bases). The CDR3 contains 14 residues. Germline V gene sequence: CDR1 MGHRA, CDR2 YSYEKL. The CDR3 region has the DNA TGTGCCAGCAGCTTAGTAGGGGTTTTGGGTGAAGCTTTCTTT. Translation gives CASSLVGVLGEAFF.